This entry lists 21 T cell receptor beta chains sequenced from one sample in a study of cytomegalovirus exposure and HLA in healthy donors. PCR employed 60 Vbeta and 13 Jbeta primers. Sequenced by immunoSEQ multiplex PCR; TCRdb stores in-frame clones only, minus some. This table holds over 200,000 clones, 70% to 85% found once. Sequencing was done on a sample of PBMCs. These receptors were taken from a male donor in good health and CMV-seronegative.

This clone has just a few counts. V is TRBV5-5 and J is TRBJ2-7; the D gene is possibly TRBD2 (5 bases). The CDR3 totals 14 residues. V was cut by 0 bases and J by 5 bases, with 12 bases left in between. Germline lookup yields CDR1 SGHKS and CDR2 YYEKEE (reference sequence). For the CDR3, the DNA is TGTGCCAGCAGCTTGGATTGGGGAGTCAACGAGCAGTACTTC. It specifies CASSLDWGVNEQYF.

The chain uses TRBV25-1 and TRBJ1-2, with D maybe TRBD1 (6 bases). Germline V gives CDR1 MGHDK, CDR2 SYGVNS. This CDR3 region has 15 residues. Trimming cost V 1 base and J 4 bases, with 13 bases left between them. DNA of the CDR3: TGTGCCAGCAGTGAATCCGGCAGGGGACCCTATGGCTACACCTTC. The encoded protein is CASSESGRGPYGYTF.

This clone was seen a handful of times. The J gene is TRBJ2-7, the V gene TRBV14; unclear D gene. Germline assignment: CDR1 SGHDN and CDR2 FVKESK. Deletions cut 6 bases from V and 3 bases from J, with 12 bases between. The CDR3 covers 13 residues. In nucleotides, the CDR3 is TGTGCCAGCAGTCGCAGCTCGGGCTACGAGCAGTACTTC. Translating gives CASSRSSGYEQYF. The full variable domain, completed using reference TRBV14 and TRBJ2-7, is EAGVTQFPSHSVIEKGQTVTLRCDPISGHDNLYWYRRVMGKEIKFLLHFVKESKQDESGMPNNRFLAERTGGTYSTLKVQPAELEDSGVYFCASSRSSGYEQYFGPGTRLTVT.

CDR3 residues: CASSLGEGLVQETQYF. The CDR3 DNA reads TGTGCCAGCAGCTTAGGCGAGGGTTTAGTCCAAGAGACCCAGTACTTC. The rearrangement joins TRBV7-9 to TRBJ2-5; D is perhaps TRBD2 (5 bases). The CDR3 contains 16 residues. CDR1 and CDR2 from the germline V gene are SEHNR and FQNEAQ (reference sequence). V was cut by 1 base and J by 1 base, with 13 bases left in between.

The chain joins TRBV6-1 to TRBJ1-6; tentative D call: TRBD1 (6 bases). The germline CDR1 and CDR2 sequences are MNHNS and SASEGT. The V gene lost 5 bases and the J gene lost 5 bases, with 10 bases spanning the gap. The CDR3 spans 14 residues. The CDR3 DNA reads TGTGCCAGCAGTCGACAGGCCGATAATTCACCCCTCCACTTT. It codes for CASSRQADNSPLHF.

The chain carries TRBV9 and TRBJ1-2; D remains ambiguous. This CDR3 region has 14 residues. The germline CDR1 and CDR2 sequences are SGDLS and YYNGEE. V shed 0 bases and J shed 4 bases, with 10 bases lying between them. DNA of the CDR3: TGTGCCAGCAGCGTAGATTCAGGTCTCTATGGCTACACCTTC. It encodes CASSVDSGLYGYTF.

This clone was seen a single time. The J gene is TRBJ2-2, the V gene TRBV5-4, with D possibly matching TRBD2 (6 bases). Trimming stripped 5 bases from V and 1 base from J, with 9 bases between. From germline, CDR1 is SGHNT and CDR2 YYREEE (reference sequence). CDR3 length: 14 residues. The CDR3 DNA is TGTGCCAGCAGTCGTAGCGGGAACACCGGGGAGCTGTTTTTT. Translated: CASSRSGNTGELFF.

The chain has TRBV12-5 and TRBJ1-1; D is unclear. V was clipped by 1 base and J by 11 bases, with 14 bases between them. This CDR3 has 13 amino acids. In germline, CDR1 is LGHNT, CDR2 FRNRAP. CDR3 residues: CASGLETRAGAFF. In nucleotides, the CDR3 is TGTGCTAGTGGTTTGGAGACGAGAGCCGGGGCTTTCTTT.

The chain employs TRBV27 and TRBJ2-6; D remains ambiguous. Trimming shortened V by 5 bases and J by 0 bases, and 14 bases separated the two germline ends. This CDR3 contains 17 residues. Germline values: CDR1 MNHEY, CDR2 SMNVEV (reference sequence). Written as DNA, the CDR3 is TGTGCCAGCAGTCCCGGGTTATTCGACTCTGGGGCCAACGTCCTGACTTTC. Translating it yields CASSPGLFDSGANVLTF.

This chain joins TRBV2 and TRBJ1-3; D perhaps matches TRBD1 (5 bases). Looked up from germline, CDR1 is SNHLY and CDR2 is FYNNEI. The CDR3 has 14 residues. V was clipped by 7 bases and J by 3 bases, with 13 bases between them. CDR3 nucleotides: TGTGCCAGCACGGAGGGGCTAGTTGGAAACACCATATATTTT. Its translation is CASTEGLVGNTIYF.

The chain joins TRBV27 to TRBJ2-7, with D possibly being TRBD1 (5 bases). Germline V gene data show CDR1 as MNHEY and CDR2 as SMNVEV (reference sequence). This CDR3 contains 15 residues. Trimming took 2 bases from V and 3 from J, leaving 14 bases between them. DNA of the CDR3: TGTGCCAGCAGTTTAGAAGGGGAACGAAACTACGAGCAGTACTTC. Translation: CASSLEGERNYEQYF.

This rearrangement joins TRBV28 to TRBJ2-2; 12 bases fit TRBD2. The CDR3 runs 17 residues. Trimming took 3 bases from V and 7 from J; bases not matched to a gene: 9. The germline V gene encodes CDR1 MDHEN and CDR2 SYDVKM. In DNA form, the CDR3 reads TGTGCCAGCAGTTTGACTAGCGGGAGAATTAGGGACGGGGAGCTGTTTTTT. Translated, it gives CASSLTSGRIRDGELFF.

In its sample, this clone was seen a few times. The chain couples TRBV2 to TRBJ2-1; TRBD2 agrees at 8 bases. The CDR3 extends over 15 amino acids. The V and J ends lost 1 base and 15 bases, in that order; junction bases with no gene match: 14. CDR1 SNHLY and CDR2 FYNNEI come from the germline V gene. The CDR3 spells CASSEGGSGTKRGFF. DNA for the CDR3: TGTGCCAGCAGTGAAGGCGGTAGCGGGACAAAAAGGGGGTTCTTC.

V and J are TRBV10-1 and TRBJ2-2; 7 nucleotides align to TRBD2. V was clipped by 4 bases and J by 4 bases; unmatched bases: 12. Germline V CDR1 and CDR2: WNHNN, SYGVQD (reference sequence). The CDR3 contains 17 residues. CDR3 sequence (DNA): TGCGCCAGCAGTGCCATAGGAACGGGAGGAATCACCGGGGAGCTGTTTTTT. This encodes CASSAIGTGGITGELFF.

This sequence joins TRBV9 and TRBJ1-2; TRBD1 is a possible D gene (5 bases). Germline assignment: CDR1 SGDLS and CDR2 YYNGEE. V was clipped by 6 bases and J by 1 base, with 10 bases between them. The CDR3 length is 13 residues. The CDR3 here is CASTQGVNYGYTF. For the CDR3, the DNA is TGTGCCAGCACCCAGGGTGTTAACTATGGCTACACCTTC.

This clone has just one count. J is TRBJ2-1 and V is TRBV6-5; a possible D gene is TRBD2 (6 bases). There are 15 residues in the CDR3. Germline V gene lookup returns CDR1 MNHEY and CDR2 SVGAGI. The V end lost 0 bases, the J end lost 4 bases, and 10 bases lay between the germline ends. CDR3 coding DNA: TGTGCCAGCAGTTACTCCCCTGCGGGATACAATGAGCAGTTCTTC. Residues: CASSYSPAGYNEQFF.

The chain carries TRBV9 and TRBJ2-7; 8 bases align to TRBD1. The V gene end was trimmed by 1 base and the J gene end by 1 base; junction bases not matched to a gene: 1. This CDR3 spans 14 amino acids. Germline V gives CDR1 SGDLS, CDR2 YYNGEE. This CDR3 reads CASSVRTGSYEQYF. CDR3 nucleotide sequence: TGTGCCAGCAGCGTAAGGACAGGGTCCTACGAGCAGTACTTC.

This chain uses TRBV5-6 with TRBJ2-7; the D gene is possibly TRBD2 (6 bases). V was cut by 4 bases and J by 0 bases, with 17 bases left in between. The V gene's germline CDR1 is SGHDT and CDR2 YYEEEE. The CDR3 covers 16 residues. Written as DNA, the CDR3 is TGTGCCAGCAGCCCCTATGCTGGGGGGAACTCCTACGAGCAGTACTTC. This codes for CASSPYAGGNSYEQYF.

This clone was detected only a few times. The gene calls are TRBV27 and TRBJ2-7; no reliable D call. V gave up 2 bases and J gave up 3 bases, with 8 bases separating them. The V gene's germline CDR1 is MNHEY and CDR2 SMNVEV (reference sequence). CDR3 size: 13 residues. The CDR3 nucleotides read TGTGCCAGCAGTTTAAGTCAGAACTACGAGCAGTACTTC. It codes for CASSLSQNYEQYF.

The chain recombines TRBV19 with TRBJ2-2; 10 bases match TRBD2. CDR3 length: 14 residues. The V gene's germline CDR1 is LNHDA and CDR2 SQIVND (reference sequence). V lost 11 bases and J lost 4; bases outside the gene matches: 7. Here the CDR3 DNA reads TGTGCCGGCTTTAGCGGGAGGATCACCGGGGAGCTGTTTTTT. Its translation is CAGFSGRITGELFF.

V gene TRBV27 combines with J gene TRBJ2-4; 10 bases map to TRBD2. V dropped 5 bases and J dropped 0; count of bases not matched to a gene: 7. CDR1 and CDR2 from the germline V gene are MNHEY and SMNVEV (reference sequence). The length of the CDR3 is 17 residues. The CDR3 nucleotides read TGTGCCAGCAGTCTACTAGCGGGGAGAATAGCCAAAAACATTCAGTACTTC. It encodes CASSLLAGRIAKNIQYF.